Following are 10 T cell receptor beta chains from one sample sequenced in a study of blood T cells in healthy people across ages. For the second PCR, which ran for about 6 to 11 cycles, a sample-barcoded 5' primer and a J-beta primer mix were used. TCRdb reprocessed the 5' RACE reads via MiXCR and lists one record per CDR3 protein. The profile shows hundreds of thousands of distinct CDR3 sequences, around 50% of them singletons. Sequenced input: blood. The receptors shown here come from a woman of 80 years or more in good health.

This clonotype was seen repeatedly, ten times or more. This sequence joins TRBV28 and TRBJ2-1; TRBD1 is a possible D gene (6 bases). Trimming left V 7 bases short and J 0 bases short, with 16 bases between. The germline CDR1 and CDR2 sequences are MDHEN and SYDVKM. This CDR3 is 16 amino acids long. The CDR3 protein is CASTSRRGTSYNEQFF. The CDR3 DNA reads TGTGCCAGCACCTCGAGAAGGGGGACCTCCTACAATGAGCAGTTCTTC.

This clonotype was found a few times. The genes are TRBV25-1 and TRBJ2-4, with a weak D call TRBD2 (5 bases). V gave up 1 base and J gave up 13 bases, with 23 bases separating them. This CDR3 contains 16 residues. The germline CDR1 and CDR2 sequences are MGHDK and SYGVNS. The CDR3 coding sequence is TGTGCCAGCAGTGAATTGGTCGGGGATGGGTGGGATGAGCAGTACTTC. Its protein product is CASSELVGDGWDEQYF.

The chain joins TRBV24-1 to TRBJ2-7; TRBD2 agrees at 7 bases. Germline lookup yields CDR1 KGHDR and CDR2 SFDVKD. J was trimmed by 3 bases and V by 0 bases; bases with no gene match: 7. The CDR3 consists of 16 residues. CDR3 DNA: TGTGCCACCAGTGATTTGCTGTGTGGGGAGGGCTACGAGCAGTACTTC. Its translation: CATSDLLCGEGYEQYF.

This clonotype was picked up one time. The chain links TRBV7-2 to TRBJ2-1, with TRBD2 matching 7 bases. Germline-derived CDR1 and CDR2 are SGHTA and FQGNSA. V lost 1 base to trimming and J lost 10 bases; unmatched junction nucleotides: 10. The CDR3 has 15 residues. CDR3 residues: CASSLGGGSGLEQFF. CDR3 bases: TGTGCCAGCAGCTTAGGGGGGGGGTCGGGTCTGGAGCAGTTCTTC.

The chain combines TRBV7-2 with TRBJ2-5, with D unclear. CDR1 SGHTA and CDR2 FQGNSA come from the germline V gene. V was cut by 4 bases and J by 3 bases, with 9 bases left in between. This CDR3 contains 13 residues. The CDR3 loop is CASSSHPEETQYF. CDR3 DNA sequence: TGTGCCAGCAGCTCGCACCCCGAAGAGACCCAGTACTTC.

This clonotype has a count of ten or more. The chain employs TRBV2 and TRBJ2-1; no clear D. Trimming left V 5 bases short and J 0 bases short, with 11 bases between. The CDR3 contains 15 residues. Germline V lookup: CDR1 SNHLY, CDR2 FYNNEI. This CDR3 reads CASSSLSRSYNEQFF. Here the CDR3 DNA reads TGTGCCAGCAGTTCCCTTAGCCGCTCCTACAATGAGCAGTTCTTC.

Notes on this clonotype: Sequence at one end of the junction differs from germline and may be a read error. The V gene is TRBV20-1, the J gene TRBJ1-2; D might be TRBD1 (5 bases). Per germline, CDR1 DFQATT and CDR2 SNEGSKA (reference sequence). The CDR3 spans 14 residues. The CDR3 nucleotides read TGCAGTGCTGGAGAGGGACGCACTAACTATGGCTACACCTTC. Translation: CSAGEGRTNYGYTF.

This sequence joins TRBV10-3 and TRBJ1-2, with TRBD1 identical over 9 bases. This CDR3 is built from 13 residues. Trimming at V came to 11 bases and at J to 8 bases, leaving 12 bases not matched to a gene. From germline, CDR1 is ENHRY and CDR2 SYGVKD. CDR3 loop: CAGGTGLPAGYTF. The CDR3 region has the DNA TGTGCCGGCGGGACAGGGCTACCAGCGGGCTACACCTTC.

This sequence joins TRBV7-2 and TRBJ1-1; a possible D gene is TRBD1 (5 bases). Trimming removed 1 base from V and 4 bases from J, with 10 bases in between. CDR3 size: 14 residues. CDR1 and CDR2 from the germline V gene are SGHTA and FQGNSA. CDR3 bases: TGTGCCAGCAGCTTAGTGGAGGGGCCCACTGAAGCTTTCTTT. Its translation is CASSLVEGPTEAFF.

V is TRBV7-2 and J is TRBJ1-5; perhaps TRBD1 as D (6 bases). The CDR3 spans 15 residues. Trimming cost V 3 bases and J 7 bases, with 16 bases left between them. Germline V gene sequence: CDR1 SGHTA, CDR2 FQGNSA. The CDR3 loop reads CASSFTTVQGQPQHF. CDR3 coding DNA: TGTGCCAGCAGCTTCACCACGGTACAGGGCCAGCCCCAGCATTTT.